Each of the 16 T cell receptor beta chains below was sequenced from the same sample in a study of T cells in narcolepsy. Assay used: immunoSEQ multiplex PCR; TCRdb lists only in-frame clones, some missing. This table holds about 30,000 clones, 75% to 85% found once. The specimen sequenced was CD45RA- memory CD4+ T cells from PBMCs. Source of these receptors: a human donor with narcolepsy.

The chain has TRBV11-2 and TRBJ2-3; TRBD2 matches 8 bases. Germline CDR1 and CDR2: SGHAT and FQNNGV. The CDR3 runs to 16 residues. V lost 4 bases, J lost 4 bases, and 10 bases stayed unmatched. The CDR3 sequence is CASSSLAGAVADTQYF. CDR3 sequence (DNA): TGTGCCAGCAGCTCTCTAGCGGGTGCGGTCGCAGATACGCAGTATTTT.

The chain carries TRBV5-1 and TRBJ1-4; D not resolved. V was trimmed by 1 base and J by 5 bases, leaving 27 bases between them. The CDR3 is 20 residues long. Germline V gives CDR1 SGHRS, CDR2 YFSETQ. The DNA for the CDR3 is TGCGCCAGCAGCTTGAGAGCCCGAACGACAAAACAGCCCCGAAATGAAAAACTGTTTTTT. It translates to CASSLRARTTKQPRNEKLFF.

The CDR3 region has the DNA TGTGCCAGCAGCCAAGATCTGGCTAGCGGAGCCCAAGAGACCCAGTACTTC. Amino acids: CASSQDLASGAQETQYF. The V call is TRBV4-2, the J call TRBJ2-5, with TRBD2 matching over 7 bases. V shed 0 bases and J 1 base; nucleotides not matched to a gene: 8. Germline values: CDR1 LGHNA, CDR2 YNFKEQ. The length of the CDR3 is 17 residues.

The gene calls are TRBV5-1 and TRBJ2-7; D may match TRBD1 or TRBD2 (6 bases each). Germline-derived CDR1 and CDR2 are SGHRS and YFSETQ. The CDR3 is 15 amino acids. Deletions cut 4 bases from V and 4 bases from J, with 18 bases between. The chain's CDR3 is CASSHGGGRDYEQYF. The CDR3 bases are TGCGCCAGCAGCCACGGAGGGGGGCGTGATTACGAGCAGTACTTC.

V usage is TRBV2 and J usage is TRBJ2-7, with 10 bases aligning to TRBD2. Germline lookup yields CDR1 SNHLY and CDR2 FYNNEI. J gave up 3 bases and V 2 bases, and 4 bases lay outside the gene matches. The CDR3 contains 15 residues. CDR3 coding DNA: TGTGCCAGCAGTGAATCCCTAGCGGGAGACTACGAGCAGTACTTC. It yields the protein CASSESLAGDYEQYF.

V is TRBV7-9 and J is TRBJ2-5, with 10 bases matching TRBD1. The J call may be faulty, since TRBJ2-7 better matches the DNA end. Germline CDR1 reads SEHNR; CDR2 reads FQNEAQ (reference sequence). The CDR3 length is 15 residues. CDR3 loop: CASSYGTGDSYEQYF. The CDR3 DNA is TGTGCCAGCAGTTACGGGACAGGGGATTCCTACGAGCAGTACTTC.

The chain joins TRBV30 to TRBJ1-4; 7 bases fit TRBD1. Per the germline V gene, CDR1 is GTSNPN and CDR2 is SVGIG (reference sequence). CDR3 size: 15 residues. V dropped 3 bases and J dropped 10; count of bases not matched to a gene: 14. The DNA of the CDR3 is TGTGCCTGGAGCGAGACGACAGGGAGGTTCGGAAAACTGTTTTTT. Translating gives CAWSETTGRFGKLFF.

The CDR3 region has the DNA TGTGCCAGCAGCTCCTATACAAACACCGGGGAGCTGTTTTTT. Translation gives CASSSYTNTGELFF. V and J are TRBV11-3 and TRBJ2-2; D not resolved. V gave up 4 bases and J gave up 2 bases, with 8 bases separating them. The CDR3 extends over 14 amino acids. Per germline, CDR1 SGHNT and CDR2 YENEEA.

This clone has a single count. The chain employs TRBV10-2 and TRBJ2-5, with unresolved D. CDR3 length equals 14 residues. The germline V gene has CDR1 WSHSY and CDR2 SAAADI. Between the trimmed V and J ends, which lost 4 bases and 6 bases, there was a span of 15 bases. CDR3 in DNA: TGCGCCAGCAGTGTACGGGCCCCGGAGCAGACCCAGTACTTC. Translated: CASSVRAPEQTQYF.

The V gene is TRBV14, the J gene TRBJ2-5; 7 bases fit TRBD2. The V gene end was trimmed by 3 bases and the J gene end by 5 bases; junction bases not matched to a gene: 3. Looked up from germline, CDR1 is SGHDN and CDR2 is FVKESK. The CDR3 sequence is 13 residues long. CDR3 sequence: CASSHGGRETQYF. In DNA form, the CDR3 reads TGTGCCAGCAGCCACGGGGGGAGGGAGACCCAGTACTTC.

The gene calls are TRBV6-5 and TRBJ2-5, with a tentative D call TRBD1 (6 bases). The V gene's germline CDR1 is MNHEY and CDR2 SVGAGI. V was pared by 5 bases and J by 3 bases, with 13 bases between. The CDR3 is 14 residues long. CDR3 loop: CASSIGTGKETQYF. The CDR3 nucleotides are TGTGCCAGCAGTATTGGAACAGGGAAAGAGACCCAGTACTTC.

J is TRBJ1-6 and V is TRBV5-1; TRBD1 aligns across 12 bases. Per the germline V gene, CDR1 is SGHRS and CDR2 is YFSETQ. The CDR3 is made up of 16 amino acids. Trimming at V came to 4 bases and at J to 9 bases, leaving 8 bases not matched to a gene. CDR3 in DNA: TGCGCCAGCAGCCCCGAGGGGACAGGGGGCTTTTCACCCCTCCACTTT. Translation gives CASSPEGTGGFSPLHF.

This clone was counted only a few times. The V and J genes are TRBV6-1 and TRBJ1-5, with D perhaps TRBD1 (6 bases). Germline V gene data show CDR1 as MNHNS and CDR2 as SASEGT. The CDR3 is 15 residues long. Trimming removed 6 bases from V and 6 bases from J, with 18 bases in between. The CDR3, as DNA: TGTGCCAGCAGCCCTACCACAGGGATGGGTCAGCCCCAGCATTTT. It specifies CASSPTTGMGQPQHF.

In nucleotides, the CDR3 is TGTGCCAGCGGGGACAGCGCCTACGAGCAGTACTTC. Its translation: CASGDSAYEQYF. The V and J genes are TRBV27 and TRBJ2-7; the match to TRBD1 covers 7 bases. There are 12 residues in the CDR3. The germline gives CDR1 MNHEY, CDR2 SMNVEV (reference sequence). The V and J ends lost 8 bases and 2 bases, in that order; junction bases with no gene match: 3.

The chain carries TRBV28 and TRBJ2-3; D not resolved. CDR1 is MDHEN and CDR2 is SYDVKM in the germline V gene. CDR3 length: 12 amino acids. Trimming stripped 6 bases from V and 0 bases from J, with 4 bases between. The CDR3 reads CASRGSTDTQYF. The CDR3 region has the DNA TGTGCCAGCAGGGGGAGCACAGATACGCAGTATTTT.

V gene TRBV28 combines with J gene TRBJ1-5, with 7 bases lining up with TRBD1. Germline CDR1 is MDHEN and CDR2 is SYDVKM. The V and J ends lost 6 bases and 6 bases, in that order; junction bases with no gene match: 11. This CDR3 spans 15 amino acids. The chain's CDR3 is CASSLYRGGIQPQHF. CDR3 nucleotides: TGTGCCAGCAGCCTCTACAGGGGTGGAATTCAGCCCCAGCATTTT.